This T cell receptor (beta chain) was captured in a study of brain metastases from non-small cell lung cancer. V dropped 4 bases and J dropped 4; count of bases not matched to a gene: 4. The CDR3 covers 14 residues. CDR1 is SGHRS, CDR2 YFSETQ, per germline. Study findings and constraints: Metastases had sparse T cells but largely shared repertoires with primaries.

Libraries were prepared by immunoSEQ multiplex PCR; TCRdb keeps only in-frame clonotypes and omits some of them. The sample shows around 1,400 clones, approximately 85% of them seen only once. Comment on this clone: What it recognizes is unknown.

Sequencing was carried out using tissue from a brain metastasis. The receptor was derived from a donor aged 40 or over with non-small cell lung cancer. The chain employs TRBV5-1 and TRBJ2-1; 8 bases map to TRBD1. The CDR3 DNA reads TGCGCCAGCAGCCCCGGACAGGGTTACAATGAGCAGTTCTTC. It encodes CASSPGQGYNEQFF.